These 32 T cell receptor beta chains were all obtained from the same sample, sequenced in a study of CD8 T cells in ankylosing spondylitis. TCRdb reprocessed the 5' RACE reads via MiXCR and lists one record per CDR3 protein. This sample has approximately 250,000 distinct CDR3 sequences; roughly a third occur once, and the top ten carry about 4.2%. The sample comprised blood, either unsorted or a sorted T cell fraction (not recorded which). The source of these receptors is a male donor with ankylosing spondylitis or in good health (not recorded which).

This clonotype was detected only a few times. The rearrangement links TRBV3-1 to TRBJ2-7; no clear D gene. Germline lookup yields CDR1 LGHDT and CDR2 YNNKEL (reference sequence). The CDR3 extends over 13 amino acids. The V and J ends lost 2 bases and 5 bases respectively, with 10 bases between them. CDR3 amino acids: CASSQLSEDEQYF. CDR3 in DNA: TGTGCCAGCAGCCAACTTTCGGAAGACGAGCAGTACTTC.

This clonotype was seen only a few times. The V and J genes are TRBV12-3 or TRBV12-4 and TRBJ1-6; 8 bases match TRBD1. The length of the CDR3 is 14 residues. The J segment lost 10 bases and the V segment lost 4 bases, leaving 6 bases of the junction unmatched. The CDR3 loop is CASSSGTGSSPLHF. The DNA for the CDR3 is TGTGCCAGCAGTTCCGGGACAGGATCCTCACCCCTCCACTTT.

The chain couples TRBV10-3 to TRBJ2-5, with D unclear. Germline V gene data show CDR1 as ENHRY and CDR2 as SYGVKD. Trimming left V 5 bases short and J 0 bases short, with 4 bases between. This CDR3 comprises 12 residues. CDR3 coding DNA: TGTGCCATCAGTCAGGACCAAGAGACCCAGTACTTC. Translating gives CAISQDQETQYF.

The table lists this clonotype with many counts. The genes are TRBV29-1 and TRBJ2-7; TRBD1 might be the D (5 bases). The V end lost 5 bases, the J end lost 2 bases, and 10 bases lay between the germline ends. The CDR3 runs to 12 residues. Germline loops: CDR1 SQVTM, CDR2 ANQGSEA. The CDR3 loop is CSVQQATYEQYF. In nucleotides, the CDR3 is TGCAGCGTTCAACAGGCCACCTACGAGCAGTACTTC.

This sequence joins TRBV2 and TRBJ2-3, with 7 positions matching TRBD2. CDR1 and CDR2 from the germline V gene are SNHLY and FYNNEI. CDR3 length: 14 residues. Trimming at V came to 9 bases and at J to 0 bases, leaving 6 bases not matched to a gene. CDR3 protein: CARTEAGSTDTQYF. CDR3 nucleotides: TGTGCCAGGACAGAAGCGGGGAGCACAGATACGCAGTATTTT.

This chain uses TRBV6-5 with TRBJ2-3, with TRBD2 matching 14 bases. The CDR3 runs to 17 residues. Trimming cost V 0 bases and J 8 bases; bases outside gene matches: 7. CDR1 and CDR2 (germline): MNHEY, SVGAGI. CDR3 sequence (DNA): TGTGCCAGCAGTTACTCCGCCGGGACTAGCGGGGGTGGTACGCAGTATTTT. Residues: CASSYSAGTSGGGTQYF.

CDR3 in amino acids: CASSPFGSSDEQYF. The CDR3 DNA reads TGTGCCAGCAGTCCTTTCGGGTCAAGCGACGAGCAGTACTTC. The rearrangement joins TRBV28 to TRBJ2-7; D not certain. There are 14 residues in the CDR3. Germline CDR1 reads MDHEN; CDR2 reads SYDVKM. The germline V and J ends were trimmed by 5 bases and 5 bases, with 16 bases remaining between them. Drawing the rest from reference TRBV28 and TRBJ2-7, the complete variable domain is DVKVTQSSRYLVKRTGEKVFLECVQDMDHENMFWYRQDPGLGLRLIYFSYDVKMKEKGDIPEGYSVSREKKERFSLILESASTNQTSMYLCASSPFGSSDEQYFGPGTRLTVT.

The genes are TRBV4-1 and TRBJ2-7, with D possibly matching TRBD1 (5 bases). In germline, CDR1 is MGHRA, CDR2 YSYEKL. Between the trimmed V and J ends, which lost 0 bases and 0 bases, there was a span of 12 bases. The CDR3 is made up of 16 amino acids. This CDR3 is CASSQEDTLYSYEQYF. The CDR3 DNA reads TGCGCCAGCAGCCAAGAGGACACCTTGTACTCCTACGAGCAGTACTTC.

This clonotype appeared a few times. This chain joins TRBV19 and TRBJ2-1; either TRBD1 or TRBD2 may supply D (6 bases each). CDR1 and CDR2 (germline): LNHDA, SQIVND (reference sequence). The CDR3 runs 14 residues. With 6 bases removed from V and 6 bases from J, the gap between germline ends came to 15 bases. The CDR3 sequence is CASRTVGGSNEQFF. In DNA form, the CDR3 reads TGTGCCAGTAGGACCGTAGGGGGGTCCAATGAGCAGTTCTTC.

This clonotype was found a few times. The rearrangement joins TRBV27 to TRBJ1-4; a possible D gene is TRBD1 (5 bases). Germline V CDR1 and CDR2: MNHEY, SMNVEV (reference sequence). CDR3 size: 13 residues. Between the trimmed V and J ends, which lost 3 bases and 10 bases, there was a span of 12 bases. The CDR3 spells CASSLGDGGKLFF. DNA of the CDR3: TGTGCCAGCAGTTTGGGCGATGGGGGAAAACTGTTTTTT.

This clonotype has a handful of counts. The CDR3 DNA reads TGCGCCAGCAACTCCGGACTAGCGGGGGGCCCCTACGAGCAGTACTTC. Translated: CASNSGLAGGPYEQYF. The chain has TRBV5-1 and TRBJ2-7; 14 bases fit TRBD2. J gave up 2 bases and V 6 bases, and 7 bases lay outside the gene matches. CDR3 length equals 16 residues. The germline V gene has CDR1 SGHRS and CDR2 YFSETQ.

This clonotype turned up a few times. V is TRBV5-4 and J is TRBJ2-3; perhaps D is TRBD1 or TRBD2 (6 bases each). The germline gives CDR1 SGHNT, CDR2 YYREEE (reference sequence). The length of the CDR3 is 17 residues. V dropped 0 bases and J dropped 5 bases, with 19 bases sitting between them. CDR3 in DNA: TGTGCCAGCAGCTTGGACCTATATCAGGGGACTGGAGATACGCAGTATTTT. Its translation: CASSLDLYQGTGDTQYF.

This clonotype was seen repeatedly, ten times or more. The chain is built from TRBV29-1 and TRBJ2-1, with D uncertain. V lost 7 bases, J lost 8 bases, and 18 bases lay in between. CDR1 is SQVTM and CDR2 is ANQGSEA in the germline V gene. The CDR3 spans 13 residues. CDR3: CSALSHWSDEQFF. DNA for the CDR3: TGCAGCGCCCTAAGTCATTGGTCCGATGAGCAGTTCTTC.

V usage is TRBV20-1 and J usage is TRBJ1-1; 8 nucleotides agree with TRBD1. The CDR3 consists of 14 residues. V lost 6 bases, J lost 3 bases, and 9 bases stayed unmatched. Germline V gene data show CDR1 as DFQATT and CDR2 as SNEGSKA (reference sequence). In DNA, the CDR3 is TGCAGTGCCCGCCCAGGGGGCAGCGACACTGAAGCTTTCTTT. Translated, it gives CSARPGGSDTEAFF.

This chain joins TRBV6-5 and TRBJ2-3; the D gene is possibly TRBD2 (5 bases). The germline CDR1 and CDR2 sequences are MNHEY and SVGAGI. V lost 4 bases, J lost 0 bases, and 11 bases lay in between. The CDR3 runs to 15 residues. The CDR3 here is CASSSPLASTDTQYF. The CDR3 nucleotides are TGTGCCAGCAGTTCCCCTCTAGCAAGCACAGATACGCAGTATTTT.

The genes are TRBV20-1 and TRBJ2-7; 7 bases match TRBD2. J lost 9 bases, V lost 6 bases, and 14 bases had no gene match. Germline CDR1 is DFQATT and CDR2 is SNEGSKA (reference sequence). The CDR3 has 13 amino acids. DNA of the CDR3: TGCAGTGCCCCCGCTGCGGGGCGGGGGATGCAGTACTTC. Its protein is CSAPAAGRGMQYF.

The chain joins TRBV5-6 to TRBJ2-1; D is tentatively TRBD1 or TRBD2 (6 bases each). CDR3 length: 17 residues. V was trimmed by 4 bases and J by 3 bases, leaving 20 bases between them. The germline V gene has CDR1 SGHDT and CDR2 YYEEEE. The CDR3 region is CASSRGLATGDYNEQFF. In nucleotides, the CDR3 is TGTGCCAGCAGCCGGGGACTGGCGACAGGTGACTACAATGAGCAGTTCTTC. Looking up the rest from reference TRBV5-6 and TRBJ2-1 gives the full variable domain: DAGVTQSPTHLIKTRGQQVTLRCSPKSGHDTVSWYQQALGQGPQFIFQYYEEEERQRGNFPDRFSGHQFPNYSSELNVNALLLGDSALYLCASSRGLATGDYNEQFFGPGTRLTVL.

This chain's CDR3 is CSARTGSETEQFF. The CDR3 bases are TGCAGTGCTAGAACCGGATCAGAAACGGAGCAGTTCTTC. This chain uses TRBV20-1 with TRBJ2-1; D is unresolved. This CDR3 has 13 amino acids. The V end was cut by 2 bases, the J end by 10 bases, with 15 bases between. Per germline, CDR1 DFQATT and CDR2 SNEGSKA (reference sequence).

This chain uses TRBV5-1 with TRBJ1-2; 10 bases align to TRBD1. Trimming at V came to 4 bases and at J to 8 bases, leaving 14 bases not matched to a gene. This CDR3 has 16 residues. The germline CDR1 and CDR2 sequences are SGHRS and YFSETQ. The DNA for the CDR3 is TGCGCCAGCAGCCCCGAAATTGAGACAGGGGGCGTCGGCTACACCTTC. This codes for CASSPEIETGGVGYTF.

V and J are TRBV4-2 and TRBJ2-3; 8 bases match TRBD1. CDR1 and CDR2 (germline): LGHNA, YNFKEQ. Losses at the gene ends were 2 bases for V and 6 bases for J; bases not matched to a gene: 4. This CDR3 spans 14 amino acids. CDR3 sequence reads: CASSQRTGPDTQYF. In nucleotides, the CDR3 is TGTGCCAGCAGCCAAAGGACAGGGCCGGATACGCAGTATTTT.

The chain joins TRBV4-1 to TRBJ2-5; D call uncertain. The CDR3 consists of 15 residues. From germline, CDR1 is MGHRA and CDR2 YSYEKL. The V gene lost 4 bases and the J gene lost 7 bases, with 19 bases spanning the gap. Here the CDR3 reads CASSPLGRRFGTQYF. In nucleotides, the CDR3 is TGCGCCAGCAGCCCGCTGGGCAGGCGATTTGGGACCCAGTACTTC.

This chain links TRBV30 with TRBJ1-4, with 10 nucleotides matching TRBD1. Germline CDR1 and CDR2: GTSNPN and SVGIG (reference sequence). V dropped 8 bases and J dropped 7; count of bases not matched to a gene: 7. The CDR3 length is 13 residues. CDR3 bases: TGTGCCAGCAACCGGGACAGGGGTGAAAAACTGTTTTTT. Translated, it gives CASNRDRGEKLFF.

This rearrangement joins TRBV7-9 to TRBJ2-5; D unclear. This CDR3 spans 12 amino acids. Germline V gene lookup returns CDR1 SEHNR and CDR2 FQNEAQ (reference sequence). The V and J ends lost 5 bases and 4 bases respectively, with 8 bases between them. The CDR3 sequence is CASSAFIETQYF. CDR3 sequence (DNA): TGTGCCAGCAGCGCCTTTATAGAGACCCAGTACTTC.

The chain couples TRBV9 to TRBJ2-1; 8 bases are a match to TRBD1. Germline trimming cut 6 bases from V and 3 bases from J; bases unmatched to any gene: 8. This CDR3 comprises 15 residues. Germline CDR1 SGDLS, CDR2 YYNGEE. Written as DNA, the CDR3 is TGTGCCAGCAACCCGACAGGGGATGTCTACAATGAGCAGTTCTTC. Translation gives CASNPTGDVYNEQFF.

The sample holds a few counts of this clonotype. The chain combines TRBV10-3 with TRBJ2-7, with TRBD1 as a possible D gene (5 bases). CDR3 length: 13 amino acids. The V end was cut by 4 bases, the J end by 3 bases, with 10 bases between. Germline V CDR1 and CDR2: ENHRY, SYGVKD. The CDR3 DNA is TGTGCCATCAGTGGGGGCAGGGACTACGAGCAGTACTTC. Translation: CAISGGRDYEQYF.

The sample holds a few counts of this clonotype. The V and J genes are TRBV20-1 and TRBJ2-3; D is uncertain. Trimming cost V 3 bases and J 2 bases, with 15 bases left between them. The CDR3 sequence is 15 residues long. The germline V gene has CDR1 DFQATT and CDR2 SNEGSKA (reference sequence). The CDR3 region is CSASTRGGFTDTQYF. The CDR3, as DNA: TGCAGTGCTAGTACCCGTGGCGGATTCACAGATACGCAGTATTTT.

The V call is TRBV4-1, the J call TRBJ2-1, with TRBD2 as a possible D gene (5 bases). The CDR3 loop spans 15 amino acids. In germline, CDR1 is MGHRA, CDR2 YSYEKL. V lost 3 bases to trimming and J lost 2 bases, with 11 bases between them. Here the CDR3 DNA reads TGCGCCAGCAGCCAGAGGACTTCCGCCTACAATGAGCAGTTCTTC. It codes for CASSQRTSAYNEQFF.

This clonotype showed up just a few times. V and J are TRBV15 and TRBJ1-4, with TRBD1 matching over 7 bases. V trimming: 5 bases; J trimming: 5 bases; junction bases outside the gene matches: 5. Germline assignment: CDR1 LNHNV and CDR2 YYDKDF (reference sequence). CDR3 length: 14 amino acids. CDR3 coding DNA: TGTGCCACCAGCCCGGGACAGAAGAATGAAAAACTGTTTTTT. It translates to CATSPGQKNEKLFF. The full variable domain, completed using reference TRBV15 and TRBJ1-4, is DAMVIQNPRYQVTQFGKPVTLSCSQTLNHNVMYWYQQKSSQAPKLLFHYYDKDFNNEADTPDNFQSRRPNTSFCFLDIRSPGLGDTAMYLCATSPGQKNEKLFFGSGTQLSVL.

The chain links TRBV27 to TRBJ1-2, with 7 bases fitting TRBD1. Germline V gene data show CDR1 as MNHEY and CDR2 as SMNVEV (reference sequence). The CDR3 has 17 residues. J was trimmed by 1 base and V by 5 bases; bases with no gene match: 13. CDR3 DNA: TGTGCCAGCAGTCCTCGTCCAGGGACAGTATATAACTATGGCTACACCTTC. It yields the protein CASSPRPGTVYNYGYTF.

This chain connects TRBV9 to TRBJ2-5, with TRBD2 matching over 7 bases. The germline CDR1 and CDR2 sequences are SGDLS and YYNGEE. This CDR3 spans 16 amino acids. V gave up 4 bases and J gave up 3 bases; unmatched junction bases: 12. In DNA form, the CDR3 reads TGTGCCAGCAGCCCCGGGGGGACCCTGCAAAAAGAGACCCAGTACTTC. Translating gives CASSPGGTLQKETQYF.

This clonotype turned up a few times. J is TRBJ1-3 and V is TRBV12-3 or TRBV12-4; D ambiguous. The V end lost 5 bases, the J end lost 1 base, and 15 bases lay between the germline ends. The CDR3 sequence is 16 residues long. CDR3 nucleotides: TGTGCCAGCAGTCCGGCCGGGGAAATATCTGGAAACACCATATATTTT. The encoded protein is CASSPAGEISGNTIYF.

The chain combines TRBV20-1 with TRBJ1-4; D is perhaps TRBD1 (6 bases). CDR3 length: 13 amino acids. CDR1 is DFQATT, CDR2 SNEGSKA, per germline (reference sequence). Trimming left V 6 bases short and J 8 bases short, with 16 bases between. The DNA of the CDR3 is TGCAGTGCCCTCCCAGGGGTAGGGGAAAAACTGTTTTTT. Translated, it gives CSALPGVGEKLFF.